A selection of T cell receptor beta chains follows, all from one sample in a study of lymphopenia after photon versus proton radiotherapy. Here immunoSEQ multiplex PCR was the method, and the copy in TCRdb shows in-frame clones only, minus some. The sample includes about 8,300 clones, around 88% seen only once; the top ten take 20% to 25%. The sequenced sample was peripheral blood, obtained from a patient treated with photon-based radiotherapy. These receptors were collected from an older man with cholangiocarcinoma. CDR3s include the opening cysteine and the closing phenylalanine or tryptophan. Fields, in order: clone size, D gene, J gene, V gene, CDR3 protein, CDR3 DNA. The D gene is left open where the match is weak. Clone size is not always given. Where it is, it says once, few, many or a class for expanded clones.

-,-,TRBJ1-2,TRBV5-1,CASSLSPGNNYGYTF,TGCGCCAGCAGCTTGAGTCCGGGCAATAACTATGGCTACACCTTC
-,-,TRBJ1-3,TRBV27,CASSSRSSGNTIYF,TGTGCCAGCAGTAGCAGATCCTCTGGAAACACCATATATTTT
-,TRBD2,TRBJ2-1,TRBV27,CASSLSGTRNEQFF,TGTGCCAGCAGTTTATCGGGGACTAGGAATGAGCAGTTCTTC
-,-,TRBJ2-7,TRBV9,CASSAEVYRPPNEQYF,TGTGCCAGCAGCGCGGAGGTCTACAGACCGCCGAACGAGCAGTACTTC
-,-,TRBJ2-5,TRBV5-4,CASSFDLGKETQYF,TGTGCCAGCAGCTTTGACTTAGGGAAGGAGACCCAGTACTTC
few,-,TRBJ1-2,TRBV6-5,CASGMTGPEGYTF,TGTGCCAGCGGGATGACAGGTCCGGAAGGCTACACCTTC
-,-,TRBJ1-2,TRBV6-5,CASRTSNYGYTF,TGTGCCAGCAGAACCTCTAACTATGGCTACACCTTC
-,-,TRBJ1-4,TRBV6-1,CASSDPGQKLFF,TGTGCCAGCAGTGACCCGGGGCAGAAACTGTTTTTT
-,TRBD1,TRBJ2-2,TRBV7-6,CASSRRDRGTGELFF,TGTGCCAGCAGCCGCCGGGACAGGGGCACCGGGGAGCTGTTTTTT
-,TRBD1,TRBJ2-7,TRBV18,CASSPGTGAYEQYF,TGTGCCAGCTCACCCGGGACAGGGGCCTACGAGCAGTACTTC
-,-,TRBJ2-5,TRBV25-1,CASSETESKETQYF,TGTGCCAGCAGTGAGACAGAGAGTAAAGAGACCCAGTACTTC
-,-,TRBJ1-4,TRBV7-3,CASSLVGGTNEKLFF,TGTGCCAGCAGCTTAGTTGGGGGAACTAATGAAAAACTGTTTTTT
-,-,TRBJ1-1,TRBV7-3,CASRGYLGAGLNTEAFF,TGTGCCAGCAGAGGGTACTTAGGGGCGGGCCTGAACACTGAAGCTTTCTTT
-,-,TRBJ2-4,TRBV5-1,CASSLEALKNIQYF,TGCGCCAGCAGCTTGGAAGCATTGAAAAACATTCAGTACTTC
-,-,TRBJ1-2,TRBV18,CASSSGGHYGYTF,TGTGCCAGCTCATCTGGGGGACACTATGGCTACACCTTC
-,-,TRBJ1-1,TRBV7-9,CASSSRDGVNTEAFF,TGTGCCAGCAGCTCAAGGGACGGTGTGAACACTGAAGCTTTCTTT
-,TRBD1,TRBJ2-5,TRBV2,CASIPRGYQETQYF,TGTGCCAGCATCCCCAGGGGGTATCAAGAGACCCAGTACTTC
-,-,TRBJ1-5,TRBV30,CAWSVGHSNQPQHF,TGTGCCTGGAGTGTAGGTCATAGCAATCAGCCCCAGCATTTT
-,-,TRBJ2-7,TRBV18,CASSPGSRGYEQYF,TGTGCCAGCTCACCAGGGTCCAGGGGCTACGAGCAGTACTTC
-,-,TRBJ2-7,TRBV5-1,CASSSGTEVSEQYF,TGCGCCAGCAGCTCCGGGACGGAGGTCTCTGAGCAGTACTTC
-,-,TRBJ2-3,TRBV6-1,CASSPERGSADTQYF,TGTGCCAGCAGTCCCGAGAGGGGATCGGCAGATACGCAGTATTTT
-,-,TRBJ1-1,TRBV2,CASNVGGLGTEAFF,TGTGCCAGCAACGTAGGGGGGCTCGGGACTGAAGCTTTCTTT
-,-,TRBJ1-5,TRBV15,CATSRVGTFNQPQHF,TGTGCCACCAGCAGAGTAGGCACCTTTAATCAGCCCCAGCATTTT
-,TRBD1,TRBJ2-7,TRBV2,CASSSGGFYEQYF,TGTGCCAGCAGCTCAGGGGGCTTCTACGAGCAGTACTTC
-,TRBD1,TRBJ1-5,TRBV6-6,CASSPAPGTGSQPQHF,TGTGCCAGCAGTCCCGCGCCGGGGACAGGGTCCCAGCCCCAGCATTTT
few,TRBD1,TRBJ2-7,TRBV7-9,CASATGIDEQYF,TGTGCGTCAGCGACAGGGATCGACGAGCAGTACTTC
-,-,TRBJ1-1,TRBV2,CASRTGIGEAFF,TGTGCCAGCCGGACGGGGATAGGAGAAGCTTTCTTT
-,TRBD2,TRBJ2-7,TRBV11-2,CASSSRLAGSRDEQYF,TGTGCCAGCAGCTCTAGACTAGCGGGGTCACGGGACGAGCAGTACTTC
-,-,TRBJ1-5,TRBV19,CASSILGDIYGEPQHF,TGTGCCAGTAGTATCTTGGGGGACATTTACGGTGAGCCCCAGCATTTT
-,-,TRBJ2-7,TRBV27,CASSPSTGGGEQYF,TGTGCCAGCAGTCCCTCCACCGGAGGTGGGGAGCAGTACTTC
-,-,TRBJ2-3,TRBV12-5,CASGLGLERDTQYF,TGTGCTAGTGGTTTGGGACTTGAGCGGGATACGCAGTATTTT
-,TRBD1,TRBJ2-2,TRBV18,CAVGTANTGELFF,TGTGCCGTGGGGACAGCGAACACCGGGGAGCTGTTTTTT
-,-,TRBJ1-5,TRBV15,CATSRDSPGSGQPQHF,TGTGCCACCAGCAGAGATTCTCCGGGATCAGGTCAGCCCCAGCATTTT
-,TRBD1,TRBJ2-5,TRBV5-1,CASGRQGGQETQYF,TGCGCCAGCGGTCGACAGGGGGGACAAGAGACCCAGTACTTC
-,-,TRBJ2-1,TRBV6-1,CASSVPPGPRVSLQFF,TGTGCCAGCAGTGTACCACCGGGACCCCGCGTAAGCCTCCAGTTCTTC
-,-,TRBJ1-2,TRBV19,CASSIGRANGYTF,TGTGCCAGTAGTATCGGCAGGGCGAATGGCTACACCTTC
-,-,TRBJ1-2,TRBV21-1,CASSKAYGQPTNYGYTF,TGTGCCAGCAGCAAAGCGTACGGACAGCCTACTAACTATGGCTACACCTTC
-,-,TRBJ1-4,TRBV7-9,CASSLAAGGEKLFF,TGTGCCAGCAGCTTAGCAGCTGGGGGCGAAAAACTGTTTTTT
-,-,TRBJ2-5,TRBV5-1,CASSFQVQETQYF,TGCGCCAGCAGTTTCCAGGTACAAGAGACCCAGTACTTC
-,-,TRBJ2-1,TRBV2,CAKAKDWGEQFF,TGTGCCAAAGCAAAGGACTGGGGTGAGCAGTTCTTC
-,-,TRBJ2-1,TRBV18,CASSQAPGVDEQFF,TGTGCCAGCTCACAAGCACCGGGGGTCGATGAGCAGTTCTTC
once,TRBD1,TRBJ2-2,TRBV18,CASSPGQGALTGELFF,TGTGCCAGCTCACCGGGACAGGGGGCCCTCACCGGGGAGCTGTTTTTT
-,TRBD1,TRBJ1-2,TRBV5-3,CARSSGTGDGYTF,TGTGCCAGAAGCTCCGGGACAGGAGATGGCTACACCTTC
-,-,TRBJ1-6,TRBV25-1,CASSPPGTVSYNSPLHF,TGTGCCAGCAGTCCTCCAGGAACCGTCTCCTATAATTCACCCCTCCACTTT
-,-,TRBJ1-6,TRBV5-1,CASRDQVGSPLHF,TGCGCCAGCAGGGACCAGGTTGGATCACCCCTCCACTTT
-,TRBD1,TRBJ1-1,TRBV4-1,CASSQGPQGARAFF,TGCGCCAGCAGCCAAGGGCCACAGGGGGCGAGAGCTTTCTTT
-,-,TRBJ1-1,TRBV5-1,CASSLGQMNTEAFF,TGCGCCAGCAGCTTAGGGCAGATGAACACTGAAGCTTTCTTT
-,-,TRBJ1-5,TRBV21-1,CASSTPRTGGSDQPQHF,TGTGCCAGCAGCACTCCTCGGACGGGGGGAAGCGATCAGCCCCAGCATTTT
-,TRBD1,TRBJ1-5,TRBV10-3,CAISATGTNQPQHF,TGTGCCATCAGTGCGACAGGGACCAATCAGCCCCAGCATTTT
-,-,TRBJ2-7,TRBV21-1,CASSKVGGDNPRDEQYF,TGTGCCAGCAGCAAAGTTGGGGGCGACAACCCAAGGGACGAGCAGTACTTC
-,-,TRBJ1-4,TRBV2,CASRPYGLGNEKLFF,TGTGCCAGCAGGCCTTATGGGTTAGGTAATGAAAAACTGTTTTTT
-,-,TRBJ2-3,TRBV2,CASSEGTGTDTQYF,TGTGCCAGCAGCGAGGGGACTGGCACAGATACGCAGTATTTT
-,-,TRBJ1-1,TRBV19,CASTLSSTGHTEAFF,TGTGCCAGTACCCTTTCGTCCACAGGGCACACTGAAGCTTTCTTT
-,-,TRBJ1-1,TRBV13,CASSPEQGGTEAFF,TGTGCCAGCAGCCCGGAGCAGGGTGGCACTGAAGCTTTCTTT
-,-,TRBJ1-1,TRBV13,CASSSPHRDNDTEAFF,TGTGCCAGCAGCTCCCCACACCGGGACAACGACACTGAAGCTTTCTTT
-,-,TRBJ1-4,TRBV5-1,CASRPGNMGEKLFF,TGCGCCAGCAGGCCGGGAAACATGGGGGAAAAACTGTTTTTT
-,TRBD2,TRBJ2-1,TRBV7-6,CASSFTGTSGVINEQFF,TGTGCCAGCAGCTTTACCGGGACTAGCGGGGTTATCAATGAGCAGTTCTTC
-,TRBD1,TRBJ2-5,TRBV6-1,CASRGDREIETQYF,TGTGCCAGCAGGGGGGACAGGGAAATAGAGACCCAGTACTTC
-,TRBD2,TRBJ2-2,TRBV28,CASNGGSGGSDTGELFF,TGTGCCAGCAACGGGGGTAGCGGGGGCTCCGACACCGGGGAGCTGTTTTTT
once,TRBD1,TRBJ2-1,TRBV4-1,CASSQTGFGEQFF,TGCGCCAGCAGCCAGACAGGGTTTGGTGAGCAGTTCTTC